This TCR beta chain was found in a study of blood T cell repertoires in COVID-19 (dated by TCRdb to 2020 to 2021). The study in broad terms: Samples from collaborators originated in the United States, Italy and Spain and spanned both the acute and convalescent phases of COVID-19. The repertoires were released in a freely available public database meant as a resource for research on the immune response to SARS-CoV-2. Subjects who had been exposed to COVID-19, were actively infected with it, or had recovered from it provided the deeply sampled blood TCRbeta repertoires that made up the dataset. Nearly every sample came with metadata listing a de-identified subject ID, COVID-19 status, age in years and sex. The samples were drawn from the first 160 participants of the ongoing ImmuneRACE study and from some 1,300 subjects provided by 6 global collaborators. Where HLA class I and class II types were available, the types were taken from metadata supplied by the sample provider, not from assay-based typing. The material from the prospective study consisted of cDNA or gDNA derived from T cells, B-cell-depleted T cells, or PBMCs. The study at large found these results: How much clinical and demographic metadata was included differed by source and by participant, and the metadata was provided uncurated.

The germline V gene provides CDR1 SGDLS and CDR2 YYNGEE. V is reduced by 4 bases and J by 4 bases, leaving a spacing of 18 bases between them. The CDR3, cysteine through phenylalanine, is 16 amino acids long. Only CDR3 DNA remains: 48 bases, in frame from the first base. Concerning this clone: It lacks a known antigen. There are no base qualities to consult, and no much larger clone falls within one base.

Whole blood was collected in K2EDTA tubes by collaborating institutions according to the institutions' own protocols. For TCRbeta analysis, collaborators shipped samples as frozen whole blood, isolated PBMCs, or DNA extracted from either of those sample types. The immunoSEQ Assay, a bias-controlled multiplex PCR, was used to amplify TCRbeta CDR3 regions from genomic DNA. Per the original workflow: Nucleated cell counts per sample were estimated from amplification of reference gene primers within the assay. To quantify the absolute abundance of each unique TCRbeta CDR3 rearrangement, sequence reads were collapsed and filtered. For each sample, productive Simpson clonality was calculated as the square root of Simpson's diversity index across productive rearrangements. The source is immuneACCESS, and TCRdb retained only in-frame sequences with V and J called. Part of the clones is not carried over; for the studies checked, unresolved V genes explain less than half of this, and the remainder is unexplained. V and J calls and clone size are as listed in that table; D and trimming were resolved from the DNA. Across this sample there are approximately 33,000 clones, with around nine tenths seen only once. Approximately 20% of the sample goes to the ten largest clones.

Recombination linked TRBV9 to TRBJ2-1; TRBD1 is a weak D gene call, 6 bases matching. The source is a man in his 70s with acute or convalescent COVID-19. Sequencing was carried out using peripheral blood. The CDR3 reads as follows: CASSSRDTRRYNEQFF. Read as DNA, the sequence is TGTGCCAGCAGCTCACGGGACACCCGGAGATACAATGAGCAGTTCTTC.